The 32 T cell receptor beta chains below all came from one sample that was sequenced in a study of blood T cell repertoires in COVID-19. The protocol was immunoSEQ multiplex PCR, while the TCRdb copy is restricted to in-frame clones and leaves out a portion. The sample lists 400,000 or so clones; around nine tenths were seen once. The sequenced sample consisted of peripheral blood. Source of these receptors: a man between 18 and 35 years old with COVID-19, enrolled during active disease.

The rearrangement uses TRBV18 and TRBJ2-7; 8 bases align to TRBD1. Germline V lookup: CDR1 KGHSH, CDR2 LQKENI. The CDR3 loop spans 16 amino acids. The J segment lost 6 bases and the V segment lost 3 bases, leaving 13 bases of the junction unmatched. The CDR3 protein is CASSPALGQGPSEQYF. The DNA of the CDR3 is TGTGCCAGCTCACCTGCTCTTGGACAGGGTCCGTCCGAGCAGTACTTC.

As concerns this clone: The same CDR3 also results from other DNA sequences found in this sample. The V and J genes are TRBV19 and TRBJ2-7; D might be TRBD2 (6 bases). Germline CDR1 reads LNHDA; CDR2 reads SQIVND (reference sequence). Trimming left V 6 bases short and J 6 bases short, with 12 bases between. The CDR3 totals 12 residues. CDR3 in amino acids: CASSGARGEQYF. In nucleotides, the CDR3 is TGTGCCAGTAGCGGCGCGCGGGGCGAGCAGTACTTC.

The CDR3 is CASSEAQGLTEAFF. The CDR3 DNA reads as TGTGCCAGCAGTGAAGCCCAGGGGTTGACTGAAGCTTTCTTT. V gene TRBV6-1 combines with J gene TRBJ1-1; a weak D match, TRBD1 (6 bases). Germline V gives CDR1 MNHNS, CDR2 SASEGT. The V and J ends lost 0 bases and 5 bases respectively, with 10 bases between them. This CDR3 contains 14 residues.

The chain combines TRBV30 with TRBJ1-1; TRBD1 matches 8 bases. Trimming removed 4 bases from V and 2 bases from J; junction bases left unmatched: 6. Germline-derived CDR1 and CDR2 are GTSNPN and SVGIG (reference sequence). The CDR3 is made up of 14 amino acids. CDR3 bases: TGTGCCTGGAACCGTGGGACAGGTAACACTGAAGCTTTCTTT. It is translated as CAWNRGTGNTEAFF.

CDR3 protein: CASSQGQGDGYTF. DNA of the CDR3: TGTGCCAGCAGCCAGGGACAGGGCGATGGCTACACCTTC. The genes are TRBV7-3 and TRBJ1-2; 9 bases align to TRBD1. The CDR3 is 13 amino acids. The germline V gene has CDR1 SGHTA and CDR2 FQGTGA. J lost 6 bases, V lost 5 bases, and 4 bases had no gene match. Based on the CDR3 plus reference TRBV7-3 and TRBJ1-2, the full variable domain is GAGVSQTPSNKVTEKGKYVELRCDPISGHTALYWYRQSLGQGPEFLIYFQGTGAADDSGLPNDRFFAVRPEGSVSTLKIQRTERGDSAVYLCASSQGQGDGYTFGSGTRLTVV.

V usage is TRBV4-1 and J usage is TRBJ2-6, with D uncertain. The CDR3 sequence is 14 residues long. CDR1 MGHRA and CDR2 YSYEKL come from the germline V gene. V dropped 3 bases and J dropped 1 base, with 4 bases sitting between them. Written as DNA, the CDR3 is TGCGCCAGCAGCCAGGCATCTGGGGCCAACGTCCTGACTTTC. Protein: CASSQASGANVLTF.

In DNA form, the CDR3 reads TGCGCCAGCAGCCCGCGCCCGGGGGTCGCCGGCAATGAGCAGTTCTTC. This gives the protein CASSPRPGVAGNEQFF. The chain uses TRBV5-1 and TRBJ2-1, with D possibly being TRBD2 (6 bases). Germline V gene lookup returns CDR1 SGHRS and CDR2 YFSETQ. This CDR3 is 16 amino acids long. V lost 4 bases and J 6 bases, leaving 20 bases between the germline ends.

The chain joins TRBV7-8 to TRBJ1-6; 7 bases map to TRBD1. CDR1 and CDR2 from the germline V gene are SGHVS and FQNEAQ. CDR3 length equals 14 residues. V gave up 3 bases and J gave up 10 bases; unmatched junction bases: 6. The CDR3 coding sequence is TGTGCCAGCAGCTTGGGGCAGGGGGAGTCACCCCTCCACTTT. Amino acids: CASSLGQGESPLHF.

The chain joins TRBV5-1 to TRBJ1-1, with TRBD1 matching 8 bases. Germline loops: CDR1 SGHRS, CDR2 YFSETQ. The CDR3 runs 13 residues. V shed 6 bases, J shed 5 bases, and the junction held 6 bases outside the gene matches. The CDR3 coding sequence is TGCGCCAGCAACGGACAGGGCGGGACTGAAGCTTTCTTT. Its translation is CASNGQGGTEAFF.

V and J are TRBV20-1 and TRBJ1-2; D not certain. CDR3 length equals 11 residues. With 4 bases removed from V and 3 bases from J, the gap between germline ends came to 6 bases. Germline CDR1 DFQATT, CDR2 SNEGSKA (reference sequence). For the CDR3, the DNA is TGCAGTGCTAACAAAGACTATGGCTACACCTTC. Translating it yields CSANKDYGYTF.

This chain uses TRBV5-1 with TRBJ2-1, with 7 bases identical to TRBD2. CDR1 is SGHRS and CDR2 is YFSETQ in the germline V gene. Trimming took 2 bases from V and 7 from J; bases not matched to a gene: 0. The CDR3 covers 12 residues. CDR3 protein: CASSFGGNEQFF. CDR3 DNA: TGCGCCAGCAGCTTCGGGGGGAATGAGCAGTTCTTC.

The chain is built from TRBV5-1 and TRBJ1-6, with a possible D match to TRBD1 (5 bases). Trimming cost V 4 bases and J 0 bases, with 14 bases left between them. The germline V gene encodes CDR1 SGHRS and CDR2 YFSETQ. The CDR3 runs to 17 residues. The CDR3 nucleotides are TGCGCCAGCAGCCGTCAGACAGCGAGCTCCTATAATTCACCCCTCCACTTT. Amino acids: CASSRQTASSYNSPLHF.

J is TRBJ2-3 and V is TRBV5-8; TRBD2 aligns across 8 bases. Trimming removed 1 base from V and 2 bases from J; junction bases left unmatched: 9. CDR1 and CDR2 (germline): SGHTS, YDEGEE. CDR3 size: 17 residues. CDR3 amino acids: CASSLWDSGTATDTQYF. The CDR3 DNA follows: TGTGCCAGCAGCTTGTGGGATAGCGGGACGGCCACAGATACGCAGTATTTT.

V usage is TRBV29-1 and J usage is TRBJ1-1; D gene unclear. The germline CDR1 and CDR2 sequences are SQVTM and ANQGSEA. V was pared by 3 bases and J by 7 bases, with 15 bases between. The CDR3 loop spans 13 amino acids. The chain's CDR3 is CSVDTAGSLEAFF. The DNA of the CDR3 is TGCAGCGTTGATACGGCGGGGTCACTTGAAGCTTTCTTT. Supplemented by reference TRBV29-1 and TRBJ1-1, the full variable domain reads SAVISQKPSRDICQRGTSLTIQCQVDSQVTMMFWYRQQPGQSLTLIATANQGSEATYESGFVIDKFPISRPNLTFSTLTVSNMSPEDSSIYLCSVDTAGSLEAFFGQGTRLTVV.

The genes are TRBV7-9 and TRBJ2-1; possible D gene TRBD1, 6 bases. The germline V gene encodes CDR1 SEHNR and CDR2 FQNEAQ (reference sequence). The CDR3 is made up of 14 amino acids. V dropped 0 bases and J dropped 8 bases, with 11 bases sitting between them. The CDR3 coding sequence is TGTGCCAGCAGCTTAGCGGGGGCGAAGGATGAGCAGTTCTTC. Translated, it gives CASSLAGAKDEQFF.

The chain is built from TRBV30 and TRBJ1-1; weak D call: TRBD1 (6 bases). The CDR3 consists of 13 residues. V lost 4 bases to trimming and J lost 2 bases, with 11 bases between them. Per the germline V gene, CDR1 is GTSNPN and CDR2 is SVGIG (reference sequence). The CDR3 sequence: CAWTDSPNTEAFF. CDR3 bases: TGTGCCTGGACGGACAGCCCCAACACTGAAGCTTTCTTT.

In DNA, the CDR3 is TGTGCCAGTAGGGGACTTGAAGCTTTCTTT. Protein product: CASRGLEAFF. V usage is TRBV19 and J usage is TRBJ1-1, with D tentatively TRBD1 (5 bases). The V gene's germline CDR1 is LNHDA and CDR2 SQIVND (reference sequence). The CDR3 is 10 residues long. Trimming removed 6 bases at V and 7 bases at J, with 6 bases between.

J is TRBJ1-1 and V is TRBV27; no clear D gene. From germline, CDR1 is MNHEY and CDR2 SMNVEV (reference sequence). The length of the CDR3 is 11 residues. V lost 8 bases, J lost 9 bases, and 13 bases lay in between. DNA of the CDR3: TGTGCCAGCTACGGTAACCTGAAAGCTTTCTTT. Translation gives CASYGNLKAFF.

The V call is TRBV9, the J call TRBJ2-7; D is unclear. The germline V and J ends were trimmed by 0 bases and 6 bases, with 16 bases remaining between them. There are 15 residues in the CDR3. Per the germline V gene, CDR1 is SGDLS and CDR2 is YYNGEE. For the CDR3, the DNA is TGTGCCAGCAGCGTAGAGGCTAACGAGGTCGGCGAGCAGTACTTC. Its protein product is CASSVEANEVGEQYF.

Regarding this clone: Within the sample, other DNA sequences also encode this same CDR3. V is TRBV2 and J is TRBJ1-1; D unclear. Germline V gives CDR1 SNHLY, CDR2 FYNNEI. Trimming took 6 bases from V and 3 from J, leaving 5 bases between them. This CDR3 comprises 11 residues. The DNA of the CDR3 is TGTGCCAGCAGCGTTGACACTGAAGCTTTCTTT. Its protein product is CASSVDTEAFF.

The CDR3 reads CASSQEGRSYGYTF. CDR3 DNA: TGCGCCAGCAGCCAAGAAGGCAGGTCCTATGGCTACACCTTC. The chain carries TRBV4-1 and TRBJ1-2; no clear D gene. V was shortened by 0 bases and J by 4 bases, with 9 bases between the two germline ends. The CDR3 runs 14 residues. CDR1 MGHRA and CDR2 YSYEKL come from the germline V gene.

The chain couples TRBV28 to TRBJ1-2; 9 positions match TRBD1. The CDR3 spans 13 residues. Germline V gene lookup returns CDR1 MDHEN and CDR2 SYDVKM. V lost 9 bases and J lost 5; bases outside the gene matches: 7. CDR3 sequence reads: CASNTGGWYGYTF. The CDR3 nucleotides are TGTGCCAGTAATACAGGGGGCTGGTATGGCTACACCTTC.

In DNA, the CDR3 is TGTGCCAGCAATCGGGGTTTCGGGCAGCCCCAGCATTTT. This codes for CASNRGFGQPQHF. This chain connects TRBV2 to TRBJ1-5; no firm D call. Trimming took 7 bases from V and 7 from J, leaving 14 bases between them. The germline CDR1 and CDR2 sequences are SNHLY and FYNNEI. This CDR3 has 13 residues.

The CDR3: CASSPTGRYNQPQHF. CDR3 in DNA: TGTGCCAGCTCACCTACAGGTAGATACAATCAGCCCCAGCATTTT. V and J are TRBV18 and TRBJ1-5; tentatively, D is TRBD1 (5 bases). Trimming removed 3 bases at V and 3 bases at J, with 12 bases between. Germline V gives CDR1 KGHSH, CDR2 LQKENI. This CDR3 is 15 amino acids long.

J is TRBJ2-1 and V is TRBV2; TRBD2 is a possible D gene (5 bases). V was trimmed by 9 bases and J by 3 bases, leaving 15 bases between them. Germline V gene sequence: CDR1 SNHLY, CDR2 FYNNEI. The CDR3 runs 14 residues. The CDR3 is CASLGLKSYNEQFF. CDR3 coding DNA: TGTGCCAGTTTAGGACTTAAAAGCTACAATGAGCAGTTCTTC.

The rearrangement uses TRBV19 and TRBJ1-5; tentative D call: TRBD1 (5 bases). This CDR3 is 15 amino acids long. Germline V gene data show CDR1 as LNHDA and CDR2 as SQIVND (reference sequence). Trimming removed 4 bases at V and 4 bases at J, with 14 bases between. CDR3 residues: CASSNDLGGNQPQHF. The CDR3 bases are TGTGCCAGTAGTAACGATTTGGGGGGAAATCAGCCCCAGCATTTT.

The chain combines TRBV6-5 with TRBJ1-1, with 7 bases identical to TRBD1. From germline, CDR1 is MNHEY and CDR2 SVGAGI. CDR3 length: 13 amino acids. V lost 2 bases to trimming and J lost 4 bases; unmatched junction nucleotides: 1. The CDR3 here is CASSYGDSTEAFF. In nucleotides, the CDR3 is TGTGCCAGCAGTTACGGGGACAGCACTGAAGCTTTCTTT.

This chain uses TRBV24-1 with TRBJ2-1; the match to TRBD1 covers 7 bases. From germline, CDR1 is KGHDR and CDR2 SFDVKD. The trim removed 2 bases at V and 7 bases at J, leaving 7 bases unmatched. This CDR3 contains 15 residues. CDR3: CATSDSGQVRNEQFF. Here the CDR3 DNA reads TGTGCCACCAGTGATTCAGGACAGGTGAGGAATGAGCAGTTCTTC.

The J gene is TRBJ2-5, the V gene TRBV5-1; TRBD2 matches 10 bases. Per germline, CDR1 SGHRS and CDR2 YFSETQ. This CDR3 is built from 13 residues. V was clipped by 4 bases and J by 5 bases; unmatched bases: 2. This chain's CDR3 is CASSRGLAETQYF. DNA for the CDR3: TGCGCCAGCAGCAGGGGACTAGCGGAGACCCAGTACTTC.

This sequence joins TRBV19 and TRBJ2-3; D is perhaps TRBD2 (6 bases). Germline CDR1 reads LNHDA; CDR2 reads SQIVND (reference sequence). The CDR3 loop spans 15 amino acids. V was trimmed by 3 bases and J by 1 base, leaving 11 bases between them. The CDR3 loop is CASSMGWGGTDTQYF. DNA of the CDR3: TGTGCCAGTAGTATGGGGTGGGGGGGCACAGATACGCAGTATTTT.

V gene TRBV4-2 combines with J gene TRBJ2-7, with TRBD1 matching 8 bases. Per the germline V gene, CDR1 is LGHNA and CDR2 is YNFKEQ. V lost 6 bases to trimming and J lost 4 bases; unmatched junction nucleotides: 14. The CDR3 is 16 residues long. The CDR3 bases are TGTGCCAGCAGTCCCGAGGTAGGGACAGGTAGTTACGAGCAGTACTTC. It translates to CASSPEVGTGSYEQYF.

The chain combines TRBV29-1 with TRBJ2-4; 8 bases fit TRBD1. After removal of 7 bases from V and 4 bases from J, the junction contained 6 bases not matched to a gene. The CDR3 runs 13 residues. Germline assignment: CDR1 SQVTM and CDR2 ANQGSEA. The chain's CDR3 is CSGRTGTKNIQYF. The CDR3 DNA follows: TGCAGCGGCCGGACAGGGACAAAAAACATTCAGTACTTC. The variable domain in full, completed from reference TRBV29-1 and TRBJ2-4, reads SAVISQKPSRDICQRGTSLTIQCQVDSQVTMMFWYRQQPGQSLTLIATANQGSEATYESGFVIDKFPISRPNLTFSTLTVSNMSPEDSSIYLCSGRTGTKNIQYFGAGTRLSVL.